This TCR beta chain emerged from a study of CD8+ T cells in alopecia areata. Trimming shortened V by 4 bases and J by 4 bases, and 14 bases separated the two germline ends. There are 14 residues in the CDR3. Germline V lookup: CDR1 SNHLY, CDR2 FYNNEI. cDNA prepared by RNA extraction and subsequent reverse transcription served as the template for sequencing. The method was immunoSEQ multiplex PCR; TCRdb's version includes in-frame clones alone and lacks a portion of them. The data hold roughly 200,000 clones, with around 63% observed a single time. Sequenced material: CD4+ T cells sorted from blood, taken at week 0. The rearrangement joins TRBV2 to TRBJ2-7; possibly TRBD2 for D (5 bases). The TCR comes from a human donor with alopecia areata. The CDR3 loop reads CASSAASHSYEQYF. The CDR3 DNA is TGTGCCAGCAGTGCGGCTAGCCACTCTTACGAGCAGTACTTC.